The present entry profiles one T cell receptor (beta chain) with its context. Its antigen remains unidentified. The method was immunoSEQ multiplex PCR; TCRdb's version includes in-frame clones alone and lacks a portion of them. Among 100,000 or so clones listed, about 88% were seen once. The data were obtained in a study of T cell responses to AZD1222 COVID-19 vaccine. Background on the study: Analysis merged second doses at about 4 or about 12 weeks. Study findings and constraints: Seropositive at baseline were only six AZD1222 recipients.

The germline V gene has CDR1 SNHLY and CDR2 FYNNEI. This CDR3 comprises 13 residues. Trimming cost V 7 bases and J 7 bases, with 11 bases left between them. This TCR was recovered from an adult in good health. The chain carries TRBV2 and TRBJ1-6; a weak D match, TRBD1 (5 bases). Sequenced material: peripheral blood, taken on day 0 of AZD1222 vaccination. DNA of the CDR3: TGTGCCAGCACGGCAGGGAGGAATTCACCCCTCCACTTT. It translates to CASTAGRNSPLHF. Drawing the rest from reference TRBV2 and TRBJ1-6, the complete variable domain is EPEVTQTPSHQVTQMGQEVILRCVPISNHLYFYWYRQILGQKVEFLVSFYNNEISEKSEIFDDQFSVERPDGSNFTLKIRSTKLEDSAMYFCASTAGRNSPLHFGNGTRLTVT.